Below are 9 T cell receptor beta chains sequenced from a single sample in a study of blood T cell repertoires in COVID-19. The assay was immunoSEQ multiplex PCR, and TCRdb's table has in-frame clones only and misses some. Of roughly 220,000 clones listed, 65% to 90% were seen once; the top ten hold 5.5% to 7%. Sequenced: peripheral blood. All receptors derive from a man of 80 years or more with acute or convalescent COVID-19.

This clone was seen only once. CDR3 loop: CASSLSRRGTDTQYF. The CDR3 region has the DNA TGTGCCAGCAGTTTATCCCGGAGGGGCACAGATACGCAGTATTTT. This chain joins TRBV27 and TRBJ2-3; perhaps TRBD2 as D (6 bases). Germline assignment: CDR1 MNHEY and CDR2 SMNVEV (reference sequence). This CDR3 contains 15 residues. Trimming took off 0 bases at V and 1 base at J, with 8 bases between the two ends.

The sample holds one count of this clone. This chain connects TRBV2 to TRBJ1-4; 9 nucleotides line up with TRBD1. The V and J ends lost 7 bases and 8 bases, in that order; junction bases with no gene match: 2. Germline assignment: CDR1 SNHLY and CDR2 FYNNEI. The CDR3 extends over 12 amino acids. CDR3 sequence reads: CASKTGGEKLFF. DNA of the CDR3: TGTGCCAGCAAGACAGGGGGAGAAAAACTGTTTTTT.

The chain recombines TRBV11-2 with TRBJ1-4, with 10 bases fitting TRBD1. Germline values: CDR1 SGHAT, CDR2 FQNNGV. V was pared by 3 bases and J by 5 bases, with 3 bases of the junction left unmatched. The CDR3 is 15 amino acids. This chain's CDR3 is CASSFRTGGNEKLFF. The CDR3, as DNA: TGTGCCAGCAGCTTCCGGACAGGGGGGAATGAAAAACTGTTTTTT. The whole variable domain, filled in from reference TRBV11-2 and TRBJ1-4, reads EAGVAQSPRYKIIEKRQSVAFWCNPISGHATLYWYQQILGQGPKLLIQFQNNGVVDDSQLPKDRFSAERLKGVDSTLKIQPAKLEDSAVYLCASSFRTGGNEKLFFGSGTQLSVL.

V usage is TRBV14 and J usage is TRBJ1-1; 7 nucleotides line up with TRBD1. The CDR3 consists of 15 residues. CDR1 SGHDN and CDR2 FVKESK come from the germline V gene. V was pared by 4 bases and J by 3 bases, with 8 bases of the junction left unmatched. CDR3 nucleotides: TGTGCCAGCAGCCGAGCTGGGACAGCTTACACTGAAGCTTTCTTT. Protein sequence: CASSRAGTAYTEAFF.

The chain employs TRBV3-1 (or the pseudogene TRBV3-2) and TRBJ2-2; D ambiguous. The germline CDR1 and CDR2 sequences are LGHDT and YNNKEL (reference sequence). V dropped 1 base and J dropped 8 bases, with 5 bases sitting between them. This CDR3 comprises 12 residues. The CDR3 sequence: CASSQALGELFF. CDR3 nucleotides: TGTGCCAGCAGCCAAGCCCTGGGGGAGCTGTTTTTT.

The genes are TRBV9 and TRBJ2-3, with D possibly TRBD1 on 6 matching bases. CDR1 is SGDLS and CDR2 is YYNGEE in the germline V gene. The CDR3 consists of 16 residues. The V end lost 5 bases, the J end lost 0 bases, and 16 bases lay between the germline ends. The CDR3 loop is CASSSNTGSSTDTQYF. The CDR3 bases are TGTGCCAGCAGTTCTAATACAGGGTCTAGCACAGATACGCAGTATTTT. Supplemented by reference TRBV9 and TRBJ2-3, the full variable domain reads DSGVTQTPKHLITATGQRVTLRCSPRSGDLSVYWYQQSLDQGLQFLIQYYNGEERAKGNILERFSAQQFPDLHSELNLSSLELGDSALYFCASSSNTGSSTDTQYFGPGTRLTVL.

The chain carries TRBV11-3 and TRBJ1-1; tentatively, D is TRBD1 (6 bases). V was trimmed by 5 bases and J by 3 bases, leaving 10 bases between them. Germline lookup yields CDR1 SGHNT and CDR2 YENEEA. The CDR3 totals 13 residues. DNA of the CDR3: TGTGCCAGCAGCCGGGGGGGGCACACTGAAGCTTTCTTT. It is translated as CASSRGGHTEAFF.

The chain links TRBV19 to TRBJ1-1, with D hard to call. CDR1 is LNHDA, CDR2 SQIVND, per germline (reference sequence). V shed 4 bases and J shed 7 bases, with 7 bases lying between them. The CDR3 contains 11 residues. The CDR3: CASSTGIEAFF. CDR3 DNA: TGTGCCAGTAGTACGGGGATTGAAGCTTTCTTT. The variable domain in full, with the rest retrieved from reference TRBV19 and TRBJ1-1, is DGGITQSPKYLFRKEGQNVTLSCEQNLNHDAMYWYRQDPGQGLRLIYYSQIVNDFQKGDIAEGYSVSREKKESFPLTVTSAQKNPTAFYLCASSTGIEAFFGQGTRLTVV.

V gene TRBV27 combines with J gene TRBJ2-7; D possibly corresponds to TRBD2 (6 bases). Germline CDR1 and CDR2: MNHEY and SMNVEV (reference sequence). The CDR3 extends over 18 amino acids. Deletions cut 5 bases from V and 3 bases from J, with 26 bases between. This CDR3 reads CASSPLDIGTPWRYEQYF. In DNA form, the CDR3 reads TGTGCCAGCAGTCCCCTTGACATCGGGACTCCCTGGCGCTACGAGCAGTACTTC.